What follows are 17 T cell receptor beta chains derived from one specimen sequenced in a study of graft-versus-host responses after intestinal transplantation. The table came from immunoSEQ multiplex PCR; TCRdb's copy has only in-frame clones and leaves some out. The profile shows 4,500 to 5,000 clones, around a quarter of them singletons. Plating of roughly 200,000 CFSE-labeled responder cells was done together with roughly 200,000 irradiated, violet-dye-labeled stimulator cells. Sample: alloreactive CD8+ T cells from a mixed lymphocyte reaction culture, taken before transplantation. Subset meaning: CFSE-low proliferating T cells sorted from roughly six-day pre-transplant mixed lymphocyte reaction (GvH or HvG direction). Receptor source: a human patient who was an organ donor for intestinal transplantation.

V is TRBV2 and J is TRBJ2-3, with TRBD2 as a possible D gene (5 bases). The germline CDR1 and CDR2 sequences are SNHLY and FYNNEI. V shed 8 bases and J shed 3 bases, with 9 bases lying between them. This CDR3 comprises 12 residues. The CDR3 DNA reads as TGTGCCAGCCAGAGGAGGACAGATACGCAGTATTTT. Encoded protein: CASQRRTDTQYF.

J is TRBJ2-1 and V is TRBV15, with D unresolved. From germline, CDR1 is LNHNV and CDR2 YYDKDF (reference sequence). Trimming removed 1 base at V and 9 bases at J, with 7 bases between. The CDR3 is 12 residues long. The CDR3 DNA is TGTGCCACCAGCAGAGCGACAACTGAGCAGTTCTTC. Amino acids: CATSRATTEQFF.

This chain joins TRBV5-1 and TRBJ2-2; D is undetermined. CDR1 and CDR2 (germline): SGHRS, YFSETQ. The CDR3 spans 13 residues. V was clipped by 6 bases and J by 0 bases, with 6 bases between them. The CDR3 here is CASTLTNTGELFF. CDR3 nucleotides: TGCGCCAGCACCCTTACGAACACCGGGGAGCTGTTTTTT.

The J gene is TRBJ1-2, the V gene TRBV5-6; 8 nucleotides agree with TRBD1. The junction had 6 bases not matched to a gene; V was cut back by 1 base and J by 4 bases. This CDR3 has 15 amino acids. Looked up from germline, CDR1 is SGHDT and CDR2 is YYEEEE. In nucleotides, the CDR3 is TGTGCCAGCAGCTTGAACGGTGACAGGGGCTATGGCTACACCTTC. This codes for CASSLNGDRGYGYTF.

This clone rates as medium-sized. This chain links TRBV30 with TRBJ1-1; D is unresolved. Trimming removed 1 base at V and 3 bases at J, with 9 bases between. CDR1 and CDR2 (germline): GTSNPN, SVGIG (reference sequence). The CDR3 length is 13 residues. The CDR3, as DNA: TGTGCCTGGAGTGACGGGATCGACACTGAAGCTTTCTTT. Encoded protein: CAWSDGIDTEAFF. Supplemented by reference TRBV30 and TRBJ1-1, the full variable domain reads SQTIHQWPATLVQPVGSPLSLECTVEGTSNPNLYWYRQAAGRGLQLLFYSVGIGQISSEVPQNLSASRPQDRQFILSSKKLLLSDSGFYLCAWSDGIDTEAFFGQGTRLTVV.

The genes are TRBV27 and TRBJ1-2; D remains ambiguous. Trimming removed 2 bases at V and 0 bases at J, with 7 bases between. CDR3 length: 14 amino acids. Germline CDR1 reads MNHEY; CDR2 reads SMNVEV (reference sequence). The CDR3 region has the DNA TGTGCCAGCAGTTTAAGCAGGACTAACTATGGCTACACCTTC. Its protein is CASSLSRTNYGYTF.

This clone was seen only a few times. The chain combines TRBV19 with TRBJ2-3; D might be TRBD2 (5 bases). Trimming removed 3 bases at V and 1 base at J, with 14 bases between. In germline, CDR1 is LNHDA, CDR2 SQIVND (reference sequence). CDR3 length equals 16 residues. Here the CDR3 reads CASSMIGFGGTDTQYF. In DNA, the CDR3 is TGTGCCAGTAGTATGATTGGCTTCGGGGGCACAGATACGCAGTATTTT. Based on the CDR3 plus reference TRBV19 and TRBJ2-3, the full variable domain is DGGITQSPKYLFRKEGQNVTLSCEQNLNHDAMYWYRQDPGQGLRLIYYSQIVNDFQKGDIAEGYSVSREKKESFPLTVTSAQKNPTAFYLCASSMIGFGGTDTQYFGPGTRLTVL.

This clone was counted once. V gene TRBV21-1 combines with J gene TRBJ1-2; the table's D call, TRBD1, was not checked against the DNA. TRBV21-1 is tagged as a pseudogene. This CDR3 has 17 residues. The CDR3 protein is CASIKEQGAGLDYGYTF. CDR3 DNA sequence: TGTGCCAGCATCAAGGAGCAGGGGGCTGGCCTCGACTATGGCTACACCTTC.

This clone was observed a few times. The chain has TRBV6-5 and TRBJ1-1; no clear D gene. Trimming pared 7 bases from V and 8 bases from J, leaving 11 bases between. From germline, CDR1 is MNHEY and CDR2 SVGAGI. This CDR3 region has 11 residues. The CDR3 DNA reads TGTGCCAGCATGTCACCGGTAGAAGCTTTCTTT. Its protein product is CASMSPVEAFF.

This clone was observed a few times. CDR3 bases: TGTGCCAGTAGTATAGGGCAGGGGACTGAAGCTTTCTTT. Translation: CASSIGQGTEAFF. This chain links TRBV19 with TRBJ1-1; possibly TRBD1 for D (6 bases). The CDR3 spans 13 residues. Looked up from germline, CDR1 is LNHDA and CDR2 is SQIVND (reference sequence). V lost 1 base, J lost 5 bases, and 8 bases lay in between.

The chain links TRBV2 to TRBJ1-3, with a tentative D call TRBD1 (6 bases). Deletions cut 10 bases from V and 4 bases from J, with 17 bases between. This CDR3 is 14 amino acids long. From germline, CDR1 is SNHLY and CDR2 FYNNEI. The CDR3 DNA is TGTGCCACCACCCCCAGGGGTTCAGGAAACACCATATATTTT. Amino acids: CATTPRGSGNTIYF.

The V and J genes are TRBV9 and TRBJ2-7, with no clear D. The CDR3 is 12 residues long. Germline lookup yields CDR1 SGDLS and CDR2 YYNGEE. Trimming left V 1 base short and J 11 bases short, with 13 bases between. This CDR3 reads CASSVIPPYEYV. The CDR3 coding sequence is TGTGCCAGCAGCGTAATACCCCCCTATGAGTACGTC.

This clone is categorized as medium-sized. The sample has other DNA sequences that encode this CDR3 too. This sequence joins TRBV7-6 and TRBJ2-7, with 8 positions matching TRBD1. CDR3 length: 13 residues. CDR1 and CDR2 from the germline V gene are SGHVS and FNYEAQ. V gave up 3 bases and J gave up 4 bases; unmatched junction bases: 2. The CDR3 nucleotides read TGTGCCAGCAGCTTCAGACAGGGGTACGAGCAGTACGTC. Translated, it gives CASSFRQGYEQYV.

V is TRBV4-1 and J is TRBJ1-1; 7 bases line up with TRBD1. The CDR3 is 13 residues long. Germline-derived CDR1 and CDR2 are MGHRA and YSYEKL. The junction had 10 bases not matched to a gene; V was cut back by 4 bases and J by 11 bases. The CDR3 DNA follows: TGCGCCAGCAGCCCCCCCAGGGGGACGCCGGCTTTCTTT. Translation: CASSPPRGTPAFF.

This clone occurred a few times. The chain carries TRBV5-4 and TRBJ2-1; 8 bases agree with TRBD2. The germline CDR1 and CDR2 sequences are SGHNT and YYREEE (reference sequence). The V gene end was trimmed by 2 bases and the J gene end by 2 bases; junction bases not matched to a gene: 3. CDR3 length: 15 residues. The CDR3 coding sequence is TGTGCCAGCAGCTTTTTCGGGGGGGCCTACAATGAGCAGTTCTTC. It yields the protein CASSFFGGAYNEQFF.

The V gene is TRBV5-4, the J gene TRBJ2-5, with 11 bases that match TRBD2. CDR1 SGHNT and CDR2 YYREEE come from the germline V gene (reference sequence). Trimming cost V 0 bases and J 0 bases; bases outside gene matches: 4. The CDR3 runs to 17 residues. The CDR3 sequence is CASSLELAGAHQETQYF. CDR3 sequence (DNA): TGTGCCAGCAGCTTGGAACTAGCGGGAGCTCACCAAGAGACCCAGTACTTC.

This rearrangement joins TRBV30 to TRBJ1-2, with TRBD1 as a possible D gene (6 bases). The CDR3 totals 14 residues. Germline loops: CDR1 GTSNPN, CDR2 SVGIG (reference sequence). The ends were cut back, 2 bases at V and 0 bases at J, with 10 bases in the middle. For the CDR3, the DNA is TGTGCCTGGAGTACAGGGAGTTCTAACTATGGCTACACCTTC. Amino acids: CAWSTGSSNYGYTF.